This TCR beta chain is drawn from a study of control samples from healthy donors and cancer patients. CDR3 length equals 14 residues. V was clipped by 1 base and J by 8 bases, with 12 bases between them. Germline assignment: CDR1 LGHDT and CDR2 YNNKEL (reference sequence). Sequenced by immunoSEQ multiplex PCR; TCRdb stores in-frame clones only, minus some. The repertoire holds approximately 100,000 clones, with roughly four fifths as singletons. Specimen: blood. The sequence was collected from a man between 60 and 70 years old in good health. V and J are TRBV3-1 (or the pseudogene TRBV3-2) and TRBJ2-1; D is undetermined. The CDR3 reads CASSQAPTRDEQFF. The CDR3 bases are TGTGCCAGCAGCCAAGCCCCTACCCGGGATGAGCAGTTCTTC.